This is a list of T cell receptor beta chains from one sample in a study of blood T cells in healthy people across ages. Each CDR3 protein gets one entry after TCRdb re-called the 5' RACE reads with MiXCR. In the table there are roughly 800,000 distinct CDR3 sequences, roughly 25% of which are singletons. A further study also used this sample, focusing on T cells of mothers and their children.

The sequenced sample was blood. These receptors came from a boy between 10 and 17 years old in good health. Both conserved end residues are part of each CDR3. D genes are given only for firm matches. Clone sizes are given selectively: once, few, many, or a class where the clone is expanded.

V gene: TRBV7-9
D gene: .
clone size: few
J gene: TRBJ1-1
CDR3 protein: CASSTLGTLNTEAFF
CDR3 DNA: TGTGCCAGCAGCACCCTCGGGACTCTGAACACTGAAGCTTTCTTT

V gene: TRBV10-3
D gene: .
clone size: few
J gene: TRBJ2-7
CDR3 protein: CAISDRGQVLPYEQYF
CDR3 DNA: TGTGCCATCAGTGATCGAGGGCAGGTCCTTCCCTACGAGCAGTACTTC

V gene: TRBV5-4
D gene: .
clone size: .
J gene: TRBJ1-2
CDR3 protein: CASSVGSTGGLYGYTF
CDR3 DNA: TGTGCCAGCAGCGTGGGGAGCACAGGAGGCCTTTATGGCTACACCTTC

V gene: TRBV12-3/TRBV12-4
D gene: TRBD1
clone size: few
J gene: TRBJ2-7
CDR3 protein: CASSLRQGALNSYEQYF
CDR3 DNA: TGTGCCAGCAGTCTAAGACAGGGGGCACTTAACTCCTACGAGCAGTACTTC

V gene: TRBV7-9
D gene: .
clone size: .
J gene: TRBJ1-6
CDR3 protein: CASSLAPSNSPLHF
CDR3 DNA: TGTGCCAGCAGCTTAGCTCCCAGTAATTCACCCCTCCACTTT

V gene: TRBV2
D gene: TRBD1
clone size: .
J gene: TRBJ2-6
CDR3 protein: CASTTGASGASVLTF
CDR3 DNA: TGTGCCAGCACCACAGGGGCGAGTGGGGCCAGCGTCCTGACTTTC

V gene: TRBV5-1
D gene: .
clone size: few
J gene: TRBJ2-5
CDR3 protein: CASTSTSKQETQYF
CDR3 DNA: TGCGCCAGCACCAGTACCAGCAAACAAGAGACCCAGTACTTC

V gene: TRBV5-1
D gene: TRBD1
clone size: few
J gene: TRBJ2-3
CDR3 protein: CASSLGLRDRAPDTQYF
CDR3 DNA: TGCGCCAGCAGCTTGGGGCTACGGGACAGGGCACCAGATACGCAGTATTTT

V gene: TRBV3-1
D gene: .
clone size: .
J gene: TRBJ2-1
CDR3 protein: CASSQRKGNEQFF
CDR3 DNA: TGTGCCAGCAGCCAACGCAAAGGGAATGAGCAGTTCTTC

V gene: TRBV24-1
D gene: TRBD1
clone size: .
J gene: TRBJ2-5
CDR3 protein: CATSIRDRGRETQYF
CDR3 DNA: TGTGCCACCAGTATTAGGGACAGGGGGCGAGAGACCCAGTACTTC

V gene: TRBV5-1
D gene: .
clone size: .
J gene: TRBJ2-3
CDR3 protein: CASSLEGRSTDTQYF
CDR3 DNA: TGCGCCAGCAGCTTGGAAGGGCGGTCCACAGATACGCAGTATTTT

V gene: TRBV7-6
D gene: .
clone size: .
J gene: TRBJ2-1
CDR3 protein: CASSFGLGLNEQFF
CDR3 DNA: TGTGCCAGCAGCTTCGGCCTAGGGCTAAATGAGCAGTTCTTC

V gene: TRBV29-1
D gene: TRBD1
clone size: few
J gene: TRBJ1-1
CDR3 protein: CSAQGGARVTEAFF
CDR3 DNA: TGCAGCGCCCAGGGGGGGGCCAGGGTCACTGAAGCTTTCTTT

V gene: TRBV7-6
D gene: TRBD2
clone size: .
J gene: TRBJ2-1
CDR3 protein: CASSLGSSGGERSYNEQFF
CDR3 DNA: TGTGCCAGCAGCTTAGGGTCCAGCGGGGGGGAAAGGTCCTACAATGAGCAGTTCTTC

V gene: TRBV2
D gene: TRBD1
clone size: .
J gene: TRBJ2-1
CDR3 protein: CASSGRGQGTYNEQFF
CDR3 DNA: TGTGCCAGCAGTGGGAGGGGACAGGGCACGTACAATGAGCAGTTCTTC

V gene: TRBV30
D gene: TRBD1
clone size: .
J gene: TRBJ1-4
CDR3 protein: CAWSVRDRGRLNNEKLFF
CDR3 DNA: TGTGCCTGGAGTGTCCGAGACAGGGGGCGTCTGAATAATGAAAAACTGTTTTTT

V gene: TRBV12-5
D gene: .
clone size: .
J gene: TRBJ2-2
CDR3 protein: CASGLVRKTGELFF
CDR3 DNA: TGTGCTAGTGGTTTGGTACGAAAGACCGGGGAGCTGTTTTTT

V gene: TRBV7-3
D gene: .
clone size: few
J gene: TRBJ2-3
CDR3 protein: CASSLTAAGSTTDTQYF
CDR3 DNA: TGTGCCAGCAGCTTAACAGCGGCCGGGTCCACCACAGATACGCAGTATTTT

V gene: TRBV28
D gene: TRBD2
clone size: few
J gene: TRBJ2-5
CDR3 protein: CASSYALAGGLQETQYF
CDR3 DNA: TGTGCCAGCAGTTACGCCCTAGCGGGGGGGTTACAAGAGACCCAGTACTTC

V gene: TRBV6-5
D gene: .
clone size: .
J gene: TRBJ1-2
CDR3 protein: CASSNGPGDGYTF
CDR3 DNA: TGTGCCAGCAGTAACGGACCGGGGGATGGCTACACCTTC

V gene: TRBV20-1
D gene: .
clone size: .
J gene: TRBJ1-5
CDR3 protein: CSARDQASGGYSNQPQHF
CDR3 DNA: TGCAGCGCTAGAGATCAGGCATCGGGGGGTTATAGCAATCAGCCCCAGCATTTT

V gene: TRBV27
D gene: .
clone size: few
J gene: TRBJ2-7
CDR3 protein: CASSHGPEHAQYF
CDR3 DNA: TGTGCCAGCAGCCACGGCCCTGAGCACGCGCAGTACTTC

V gene: TRBV7-9
D gene: .
clone size: .
J gene: TRBJ1-2
CDR3 protein: CASSPRVGPEGGYTF
CDR3 DNA: TGTGCCAGCAGCCCCCGTGTTGGGCCCGAGGGGGGCTACACCTTC

V gene: TRBV15
D gene: TRBD1
clone size: .
J gene: TRBJ1-2
CDR3 protein: CATSRGGNPGTDTNYGYTF
CDR3 DNA: TGTGCCACCAGCAGAGGAGGGAACCCCGGGACAGATACTAACTATGGCTACACCTTC

V gene: TRBV3-1
D gene: TRBD1
clone size: few
J gene: TRBJ2-1
CDR3 protein: CASSQVAVTGGPYNEQFF
CDR3 DNA: TGTGCCAGCAGCCAAGTCGCGGTAACAGGGGGGCCTTACAATGAGCAGTTCTTC

V gene: TRBV7-3
D gene: .
clone size: few
J gene: TRBJ2-1
CDR3 protein: CASSLYTGLLSYNEQFF
CDR3 DNA: TGTGCCAGCAGCCTCTACACAGGGTTGCTTTCTTACAATGAGCAGTTCTTC

V gene: TRBV12-3/TRBV12-4
D gene: .
clone size: .
J gene: TRBJ1-4
CDR3 protein: CASSLRRPFNEKLFF
CDR3 DNA: TGTGCCAGCAGTTTGCGGCGCCCGTTTAATGAAAAACTGTTTTTT

V gene: TRBV27
D gene: TRBD1
clone size: .
J gene: TRBJ2-7
CDR3 protein: CASSLSNLQGAREQYF
CDR3 DNA: TGTGCCAGCAGTTTATCGAACCTACAGGGGGCGCGAGAGCAGTACTTC

V gene: TRBV11-1
D gene: .
clone size: few
J gene: TRBJ1-4
CDR3 protein: CASSFRQRNEKLFF
CDR3 DNA: TGTGCCAGCAGCTTCAGACAGCGTAATGAAAAACTGTTTTTT

V gene: TRBV6-5
D gene: .
clone size: few
J gene: TRBJ1-2
CDR3 protein: CASSRGVGGRYTF
CDR3 DNA: TGTGCCAGCAGCCGCGGAGTGGGGGGTCGCTACACCTTC

V gene: TRBV11-2
D gene: TRBD1
clone size: .
J gene: TRBJ1-2
CDR3 protein: CASSLLGTDYGYTF
CDR3 DNA: TGTGCCAGCAGCTTATTGGGGACAGACTATGGCTACACCTTC

V gene: TRBV24-1
D gene: .
clone size: few
J gene: TRBJ1-2
CDR3 protein: CATSDSPPVSLLNYGYTF
CDR3 DNA: TGTGCCACCAGTGATTCCCCTCCAGTGTCACTACTTAACTATGGCTACACCTTC

V gene: TRBV5-5
D gene: .
clone size: .
J gene: TRBJ2-1
CDR3 protein: CASKIHGGTSYNEQFF
CDR3 DNA: TGTGCCAGCAAAATTCACGGGGGAACCTCCTACAATGAGCAGTTCTTC

V gene: TRBV6-1
D gene: .
clone size: .
J gene: TRBJ1-2
CDR3 protein: CASTDRVDRGYTF
CDR3 DNA: TGTGCCAGCACCGATAGGGTGGACCGTGGCTACACCTTC

V gene: TRBV5-1
D gene: TRBD2
clone size: .
J gene: TRBJ2-3
CDR3 protein: CASSWIAGVNADTQYF
CDR3 DNA: TGCGCCAGCAGCTGGATAGCGGGGGTCAACGCAGATACGCAGTATTTT

V gene: TRBV21-1
D gene: .
clone size: few
J gene: TRBJ1-5
CDR3 protein: CASSKGRRHTSRNQPQHF
CDR3 DNA: TGTGCCAGCAGCAAAGGTCGGAGGCATACATCCCGCAATCAGCCCCAGCATTTT

V gene: TRBV30
D gene: .
clone size: few
J gene: TRBJ2-1
CDR3 protein: CAWSVRATSYNEQFF
CDR3 DNA: TGTGCCTGGAGTGTAAGGGCAACGTCCTACAATGAGCAGTTCTTC

V gene: TRBV5-1
D gene: TRBD1
clone size: few
J gene: TRBJ1-1
CDR3 protein: CASTATGGHTEAFF
CDR3 DNA: TGCGCCAGCACCGCTACAGGGGGCCACACTGAAGCTTTCTTT

V gene: TRBV28
D gene: TRBD1
clone size: .
J gene: TRBJ1-4
CDR3 protein: CASSLSGQGVGEKLFF
CDR3 DNA: TGTGCCAGCAGTTTATCGGGACAGGGAGTGGGTGAAAAACTGTTTTTT

V gene: TRBV6-5
D gene: .
clone size: once
J gene: TRBJ2-5
CDR3 protein: CASSYSQVQETQYF
CDR3 DNA: TGTGCCAGCAGTTACTCGCAAGTCCAAGAGACCCAGTACTTC

V gene: TRBV9
D gene: .
clone size: .
J gene: TRBJ1-2
CDR3 protein: CASSPRGQAGGGYTF
CDR3 DNA: TGTGCCAGCAGCCCCCGCGGGCAGGCGGGTGGTGGCTACACCTTC

V gene: TRBV6-2/TRBV6-3
D gene: .
clone size: .
J gene: TRBJ1-1
CDR3 protein: CASSYPERRAFF
CDR3 DNA: TGTGCCAGCAGTTACCCGGAGAGGAGAGCTTTCTTT

V gene: TRBV20-1
D gene: TRBD2
clone size: .
J gene: TRBJ2-5
CDR3 protein: CSALTGGGYGETRYF
CDR3 DNA: TGCAGTGCCCTAACGGGGGGGGGCTACGGGGAGACCCGGTACTTC

V gene: TRBV28
D gene: .
clone size: few
J gene: TRBJ1-4
CDR3 protein: CASGAEGFSEKLFF
CDR3 DNA: TGTGCCAGCGGAGCCGAGGGGTTTTCTGAAAAACTGTTTTTT

V gene: TRBV7-9
D gene: TRBD1
clone size: few
J gene: TRBJ2-4
CDR3 protein: CASSSTGADNIQYF
CDR3 DNA: TGTGCCAGCAGCTCTACAGGGGCGGACAACATTCAGTACTTC

V gene: TRBV7-9
D gene: TRBD1
clone size: few
J gene: TRBJ1-4
CDR3 protein: CASSLSRGGEKLFF
CDR3 DNA: TGTGCCAGCAGCTTGAGCAGGGGGGGTGAAAAACTGTTTTTT

V gene: TRBV5-1
D gene: TRBD2
clone size: .
J gene: TRBJ2-5
CDR3 protein: CASSYRGSGVQETQYF
CDR3 DNA: TGCGCCAGCAGCTATAGGGGTAGCGGGGTCCAAGAGACCCAGTACTTC

V gene: TRBV12-3/TRBV12-4
D gene: .
clone size: .
J gene: TRBJ2-5
CDR3 protein: CASNFLDSRGETQYF
CDR3 DNA: TGTGCCAGCAACTTCCTGGACTCACGTGGGGAGACCCAGTACTTC

V gene: TRBV20-1
D gene: .
clone size: .
J gene: TRBJ2-1
CDR3 protein: CSAYKINEQFF
CDR3 DNA: TGCAGTGCTTATAAAATCAATGAGCAGTTCTTC

V gene: TRBV5-1
D gene: .
clone size: .
J gene: TRBJ1-1
CDR3 protein: CASSLTGTPGEAFF
CDR3 DNA: TGCGCCAGCAGCTTGACCGGGACGCCAGGGGAAGCTTTCTTT

V gene: TRBV2
D gene: TRBD2
clone size: few
J gene: TRBJ2-1
CDR3 protein: CASSENPGGPDEQFF
CDR3 DNA: TGTGCCAGCAGTGAAAACCCGGGGGGGCCGGATGAGCAGTTCTTC

V gene: TRBV4-2
D gene: .
clone size: .
J gene: TRBJ1-2
CDR3 protein: CASSPGTLYGYTF
CDR3 DNA: TGTGCCAGCAGCCCCGGGACTCTTTATGGCTACACCTTC

V gene: TRBV5-1
D gene: .
clone size: .
J gene: TRBJ1-1
CDR3 protein: CASSFAGRMNTEAFF
CDR3 DNA: TGCGCCAGCAGCTTTGCGGGACGGATGAACACTGAAGCTTTCTTT

V gene: TRBV2
D gene: .
clone size: .
J gene: TRBJ1-5
CDR3 protein: CASRGSGGGNQPQHF
CDR3 DNA: TGTGCCAGCAGGGGTTCGGGTGGGGGCAATCAGCCCCAGCATTTT